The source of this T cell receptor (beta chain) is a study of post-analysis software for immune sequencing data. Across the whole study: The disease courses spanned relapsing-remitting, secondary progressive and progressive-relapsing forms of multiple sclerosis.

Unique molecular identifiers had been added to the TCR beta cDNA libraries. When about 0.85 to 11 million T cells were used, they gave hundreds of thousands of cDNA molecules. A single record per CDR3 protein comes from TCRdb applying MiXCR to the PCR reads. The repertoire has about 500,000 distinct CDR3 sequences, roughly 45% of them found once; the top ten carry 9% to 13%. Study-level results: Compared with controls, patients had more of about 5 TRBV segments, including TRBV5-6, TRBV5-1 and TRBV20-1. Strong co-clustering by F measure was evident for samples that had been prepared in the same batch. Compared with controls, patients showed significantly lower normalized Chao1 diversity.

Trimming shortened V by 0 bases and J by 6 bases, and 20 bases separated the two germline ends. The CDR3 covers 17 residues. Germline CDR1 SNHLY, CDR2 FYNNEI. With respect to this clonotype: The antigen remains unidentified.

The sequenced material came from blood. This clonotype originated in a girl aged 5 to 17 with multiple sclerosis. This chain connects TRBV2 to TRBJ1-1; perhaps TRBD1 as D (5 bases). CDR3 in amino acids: CASSEAPPSGAYPEAFF. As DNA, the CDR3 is TGTGCCAGCAGTGAAGCGCCCCCGAGCGGGGCCTACCCTGAAGCTTTCTTT.